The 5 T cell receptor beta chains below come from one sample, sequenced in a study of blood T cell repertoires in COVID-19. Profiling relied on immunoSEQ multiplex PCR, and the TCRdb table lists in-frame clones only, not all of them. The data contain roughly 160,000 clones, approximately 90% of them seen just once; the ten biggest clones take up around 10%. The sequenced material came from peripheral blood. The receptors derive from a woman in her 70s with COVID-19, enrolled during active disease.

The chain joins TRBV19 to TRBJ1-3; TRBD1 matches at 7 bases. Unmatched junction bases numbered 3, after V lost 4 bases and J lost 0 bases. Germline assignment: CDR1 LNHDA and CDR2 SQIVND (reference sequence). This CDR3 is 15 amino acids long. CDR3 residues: CASSSGTDSGNTIYF. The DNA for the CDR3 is TGTGCCAGTAGTAGCGGGACAGACTCTGGAAACACCATATATTTT.

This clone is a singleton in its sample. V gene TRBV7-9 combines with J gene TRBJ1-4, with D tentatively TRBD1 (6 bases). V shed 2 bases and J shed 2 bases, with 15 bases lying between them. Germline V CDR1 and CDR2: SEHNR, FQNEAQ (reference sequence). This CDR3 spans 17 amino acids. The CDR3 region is CASSLLGTIPTNEKLFF. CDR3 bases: TGTGCCAGCAGCTTACTGGGGACAATTCCCACTAATGAAAAACTGTTTTTT.

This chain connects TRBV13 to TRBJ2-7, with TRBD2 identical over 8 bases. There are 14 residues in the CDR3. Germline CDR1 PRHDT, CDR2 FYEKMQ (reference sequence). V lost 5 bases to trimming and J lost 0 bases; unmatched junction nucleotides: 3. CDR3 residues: CASSLSGGSYEQYF. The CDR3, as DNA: TGTGCCAGCAGCCTGAGCGGGGGCTCCTACGAGCAGTACTTC. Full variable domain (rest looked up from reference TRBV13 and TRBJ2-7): AAGVIQSPRHLIKEKRETATLKCYPIPRHDTVYWYQQGPGQDPQFLISFYEKMQSDKGSIPDRFSAQQFSDYHSELNMSSLELGDSALYFCASSLSGGSYEQYFGPGTRLTVT.

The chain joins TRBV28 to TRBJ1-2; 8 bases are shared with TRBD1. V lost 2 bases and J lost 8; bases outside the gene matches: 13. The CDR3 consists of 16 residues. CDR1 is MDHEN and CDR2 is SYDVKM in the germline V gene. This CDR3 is CASSLESGTGLRGYTF. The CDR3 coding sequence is TGTGCCAGCAGTTTAGAGTCCGGGACAGGCCTGAGAGGCTACACCTTC.

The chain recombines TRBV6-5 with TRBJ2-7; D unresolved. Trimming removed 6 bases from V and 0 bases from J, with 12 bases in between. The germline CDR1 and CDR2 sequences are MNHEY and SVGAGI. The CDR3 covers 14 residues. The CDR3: CASRRSGGSYEQYF. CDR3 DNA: TGTGCCAGCAGGCGATCCGGCGGCTCCTACGAGCAGTACTTC.